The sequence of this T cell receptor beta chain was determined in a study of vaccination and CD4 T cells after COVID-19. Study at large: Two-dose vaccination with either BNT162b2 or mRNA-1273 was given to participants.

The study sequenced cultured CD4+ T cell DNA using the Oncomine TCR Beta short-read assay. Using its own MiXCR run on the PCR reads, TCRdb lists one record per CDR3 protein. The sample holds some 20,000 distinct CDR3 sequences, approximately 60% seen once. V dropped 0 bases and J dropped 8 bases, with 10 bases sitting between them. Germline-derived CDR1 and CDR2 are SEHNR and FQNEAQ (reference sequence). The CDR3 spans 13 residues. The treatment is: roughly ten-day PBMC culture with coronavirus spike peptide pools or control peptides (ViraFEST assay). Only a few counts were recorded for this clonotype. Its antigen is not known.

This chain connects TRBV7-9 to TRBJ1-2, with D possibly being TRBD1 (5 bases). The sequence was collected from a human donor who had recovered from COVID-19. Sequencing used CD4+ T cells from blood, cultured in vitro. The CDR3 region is CASSLALWGGYTF. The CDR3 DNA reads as TGTGCCAGCAGCTTAGCGCTGTGGGGCGGCTACACCTTC.